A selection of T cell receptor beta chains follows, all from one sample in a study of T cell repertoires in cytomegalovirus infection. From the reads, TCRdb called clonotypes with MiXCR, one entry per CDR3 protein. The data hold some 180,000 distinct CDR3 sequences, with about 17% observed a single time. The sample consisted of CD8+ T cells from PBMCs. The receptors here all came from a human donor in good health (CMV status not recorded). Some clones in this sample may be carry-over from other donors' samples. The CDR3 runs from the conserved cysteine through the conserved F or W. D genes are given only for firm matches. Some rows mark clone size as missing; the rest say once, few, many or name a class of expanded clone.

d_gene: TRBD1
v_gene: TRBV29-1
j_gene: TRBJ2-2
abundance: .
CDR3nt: TGCAGCGTTCCGGGACAGGGGAACACCGGGGAGCTGTTTTTT
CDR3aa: CSVPGQGNTGELFF

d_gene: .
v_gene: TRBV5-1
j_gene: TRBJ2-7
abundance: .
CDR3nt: TGCGCCAGCAGCTTGGACGGGGGCCTCCCCATTGAGCAGTACTTC
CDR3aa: CASSLDGGLPIEQYF

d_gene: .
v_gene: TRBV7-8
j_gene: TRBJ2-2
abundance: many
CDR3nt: TGTGCCAGCAGCCCCGGAGGGGTAGGGACCGGGGAGCTGTTTTTT
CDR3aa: CASSPGGVGTGELFF

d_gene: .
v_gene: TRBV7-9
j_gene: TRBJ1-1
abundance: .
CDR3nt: TGTGCCAGCAGCACTGGGTGGGGATCCCTGAACACTGAAGCTTTCTTT
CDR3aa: CASSTGWGSLNTEAFF

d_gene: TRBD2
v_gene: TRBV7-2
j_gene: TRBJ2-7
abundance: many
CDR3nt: TGTGCCAGCAGCGGCCCGTCGGTAGCGGGGGGGCCTTGGGAGCAGTACTTC
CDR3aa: CASSGPSVAGGPWEQYF

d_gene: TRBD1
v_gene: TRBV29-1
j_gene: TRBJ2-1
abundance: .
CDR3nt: TGCAGCGGTTTCCGGGACAGGGGTTACAATGAGCAGTTCTTC
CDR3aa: CSGFRDRGYNEQFF

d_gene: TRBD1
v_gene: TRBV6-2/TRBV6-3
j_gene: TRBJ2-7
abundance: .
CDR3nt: TGTGCCAGCAGTTACCCCAGGACAGGGCAGAATTACGAGCAGTACTTC
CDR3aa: CASSYPRTGQNYEQYF

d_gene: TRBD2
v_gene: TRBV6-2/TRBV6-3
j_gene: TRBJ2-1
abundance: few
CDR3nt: TGTGCCAGCACAACGAGGGCCGGGGGGGGACCCTCGAGCTCCTACAATGAGCAGTTCTTC
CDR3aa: CASTTRAGGGPSSSYNEQFF

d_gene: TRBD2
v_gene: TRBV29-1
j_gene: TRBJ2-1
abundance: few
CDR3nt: TGCAGCGTTTCTAGCGGGGGGATGAATGAGCAGTTCTTC
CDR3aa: CSVSSGGMNEQFF

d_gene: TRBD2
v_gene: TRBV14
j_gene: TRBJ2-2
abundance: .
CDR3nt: TGTGCCAGCAGCCAAGGGGTGGCGGGACTAACTACGAACACCGGGGAGCTGTTTTTT
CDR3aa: CASSQGVAGLTTNTGELFF

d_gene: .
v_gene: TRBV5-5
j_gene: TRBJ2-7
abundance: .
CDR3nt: TGTGCCAGCAGCTTCCGTGGAGCCTACGAGCAGTACTTC
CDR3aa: CASSFRGAYEQYF

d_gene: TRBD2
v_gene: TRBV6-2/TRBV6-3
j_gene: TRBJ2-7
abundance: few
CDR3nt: TGTGCCAGCAGTCGGACTAGCGGGGCATCCTACGAGCAGTACTTC
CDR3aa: CASSRTSGASYEQYF